The rows below give T cell receptor beta chains drawn from one sample of a study of shared clonotypes between healthy human individuals. Sequencing used immunoSEQ multiplex PCR; TCRdb keeps in-frame clones, though not all of them. The sample lists some 2.4 million clones; approximately 93% were seen once. The sequencing sample was made of naive CD4+ T cells from PBMCs. Every receptor here comes from a man between 18 and 29 years old in good health. Some clones in this sample may be carry-over from other donors' samples. Both conserved end residues are part of each CDR3. Fields, in order: V gene, clone size, J gene, D gene, CDR3 DNA, CDR3 protein. A D gene is named only where the DNA matches it firmly. The size field is filled for only some rows; it gives once, few, many or a size class.

TRBV6-5	-	TRBJ2-1	-	TGTGCCAGCAGTTACTCGGGCCCCGCCTACAATGAGCAGTTCTTC	CASSYSGPAYNEQFF
TRBV6-5	-	TRBJ2-7	-	TGTGCCAGCAGGGCGGGCCCACTTGGGGAGCAGTACTTC	CASRAGPLGEQYF
TRBV18	few	TRBJ1-3	-	TGTGCCAGCTCCCCGGGGTACGCGGTAGACACCATATATTTT	CASSPGYAVDTIYF
TRBV9	-	TRBJ2-5	TRBD2	TGTGCCAGCAGCGTAGTTTCCGGGAGGGTGGGAGAGACCCAGTACTTC	CASSVVSGRVGETQYF
TRBV9	-	TRBJ2-3	TRBD1	TGTGCCAGCAGCGGCCGGGACAGGGTTACAGATACGCAGTATTTT	CASSGRDRVTDTQYF
TRBV29-1	-	TRBJ2-5	-	TGCAGCGTTGGCGGGACTCTGACCCGAGAGACCCAGTACTTC	CSVGGTLTRETQYF
TRBV5-1	-	TRBJ2-2	-	TGCGCCAGCAGCTTGCAGGAGAACACCGGGGAGCTGTTTTTT	CASSLQENTGELFF
TRBV28	-	TRBJ2-7	TRBD2	TGTGCCAGCAGTGTACCTAGCGGGAGCAGCAACGAGCAGTACTTC	CASSVPSGSSNEQYF
TRBV5-1	-	TRBJ1-5	-	TGCGCCAGCAGCTTGGGGGATGTTAGCAATCAGCCCCAGCATTTT	CASSLGDVSNQPQHF
TRBV9	-	TRBJ2-1	TRBD2	TGTGCCAGCAGCGTCGCCTTGCCGACTCGGGGGGTACCCAATGAGCAGTTCTTC	CASSVALPTRGVPNEQFF
TRBV28	-	TRBJ2-4	TRBD1	TGTGCCAGCAGTCCAGGACCCCTACAGGGGGCCTCATACTTC	CASSPGPLQGASYF
TRBV9	-	TRBJ1-1	-	TGTGCCAGCAGCGTAGCTGGGAACACTGAAGCTTTCTTT	CASSVAGNTEAFF